This TCR beta chain was identified during a study of post-analysis software for immune sequencing data. Study-level background: Disease courses included relapsing-remitting, secondary progressive and progressive-relapsing multiple sclerosis.

On this clonotype itself: Its antigen is still unknown.

Prepared TCR beta cDNA libraries contained unique molecular identifiers. cDNA molecules numbering 450,000 to 650,000 came from roughly 1.1 to 9.2 million T cells. TCRdb re-derived calls from the PCR reads in MiXCR, one entry per CDR3 protein. The sample holds fewer than 850,000 distinct CDR3 sequences, just over 45% seen once. Study-wide results and limits: Samples prepared in the same batch strongly co-clustered by F measure. Controls had significantly higher normalized Chao1 diversity than multiple sclerosis patients.

This receptor was identified in a girl between 5 and 17 years old with multiple sclerosis. Sequencing was done on a sample of blood.

The CDR3 sequence: CASSLAGSGLAPTQQYF. The CDR3 bases are TGTGCCAGCAGTTTAGCTGGCTCCGGACTAGCTCCTACGCAGCAGTACTTC. This chain joins TRBV12-3 or TRBV12-4 and TRBJ2-7; 8 bases map to TRBD2. V lost 0 bases to trimming and J lost 8 bases; unmatched junction nucleotides: 15. CDR3 length: 17 amino acids.